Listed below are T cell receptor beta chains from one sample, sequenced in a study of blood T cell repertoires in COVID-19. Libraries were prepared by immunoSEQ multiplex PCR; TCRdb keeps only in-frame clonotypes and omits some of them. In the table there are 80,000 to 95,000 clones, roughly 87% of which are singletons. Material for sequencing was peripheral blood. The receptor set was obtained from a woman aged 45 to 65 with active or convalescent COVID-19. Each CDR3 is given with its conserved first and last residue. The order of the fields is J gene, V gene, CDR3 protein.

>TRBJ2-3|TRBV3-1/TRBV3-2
CASSQDRGPTDTQYF
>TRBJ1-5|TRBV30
CAWSRGNNQPQHF
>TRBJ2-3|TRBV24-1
CATSDSRTGDWDTQYF
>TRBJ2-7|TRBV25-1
CASSGYSEQYF
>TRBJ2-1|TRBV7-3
CASSPPGSYNEQFF
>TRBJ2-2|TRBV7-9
CASSREGGNTGELFF
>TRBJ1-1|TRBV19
CASSPTVNTEAFF
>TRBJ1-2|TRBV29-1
CSVEVYGGGYTF
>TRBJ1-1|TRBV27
CASSLSMNTEAFF
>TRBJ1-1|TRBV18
CASSPGQNTEAFF
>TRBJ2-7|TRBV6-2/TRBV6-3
CASSYSRQGESYEQYF
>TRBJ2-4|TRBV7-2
CASSPFGAGKNIQYF
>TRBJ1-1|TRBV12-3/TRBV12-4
CASSLAYRGEAFF
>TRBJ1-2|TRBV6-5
CASSYPGGNGYTF
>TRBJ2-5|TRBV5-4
CASSFSSLGIEETQYF
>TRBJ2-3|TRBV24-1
CATSDFAGTDTQYF
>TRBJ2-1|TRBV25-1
CASSWAGINEQFF
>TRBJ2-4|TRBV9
CASSGRGEGMNIQYF
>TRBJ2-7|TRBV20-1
CSASTLPGTSAYEQYF
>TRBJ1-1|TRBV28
CASTPLPRVGYTEAFF
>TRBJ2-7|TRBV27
CANPTKQYF
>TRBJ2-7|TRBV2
CASSRGDHLSEQYF
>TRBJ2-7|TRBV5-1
CASSRLSSYEQYF
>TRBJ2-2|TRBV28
CASSPGENTGELFF
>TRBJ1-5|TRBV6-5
CASSTDSLNQPQHF
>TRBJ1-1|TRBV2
CASSETGLNTEAFF
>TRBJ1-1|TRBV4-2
CASRRGTEAFF
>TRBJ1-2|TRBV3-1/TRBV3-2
CASRRDRVHTF
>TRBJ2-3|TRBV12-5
CASGLVEDRQPFSTDTQYF
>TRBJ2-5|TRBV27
CASSRVGQKETQYF